The sequence of this T cell receptor beta chain was determined in a study of CD8+ T cells in alopecia areata listed by TCRdb under 2018. The study in broad terms: To study T cell clonal expansion in alopecia areata, the researchers applied high-throughput TCRbeta sequencing to both the C3H/HeJ mouse model and human patients. Scalp tissue and sorted CD4+ and CD8+ peripheral blood T cells from patchy and totalis/universalis alopecia areata patients and from healthy controls were covered by human TCRbeta sequencing. Scalp clonality was compared across normal scalp (n=4), patchy alopecia areata scalp (n=8), and alopecia totalis/universalis scalp (n=8). The RNA source kit depended on sample type: the PAXgene miRNA kit for fixed scalp, the miRNeasy kit for PBMCs, and the RNeasy kit for mouse skin. immunoSEQ multiplex PCR using 35 Vbeta forward primers and 13 Jbeta reverse primers was used to amplify TCRbeta CDR3 regions. Summary of the overall study and its limitations: Resident alphabeta T cells in normal human skin are also sequenced, complicating scalp TCR repertoire analysis, unlike mouse skin dominated by gammadelta T cells. Shared TCR sequences between patients were less evident than in mice, which may be partly attributable to HLA diversity in the patient population. Compared with normal scalp, lesional scalp, particularly in alopecia totalis/universalis, had higher clonality and more expanded CD8+ clones, which suggests antigenic drive.

CD4+ cells from a few biomarker-study patients were further sorted into CD25+CD127- cells. Lesional scalp punch biopsies and peripheral blood were obtained from alopecia areata patients. After PBMCs were isolated by density centrifugation and stained for CD3, CD4 and CD8, a FACSAria was used to sort CD4+ and CD8+ T cells. As part of a multicenter biomarker study, untreated alopecia areata patients were recruited. The library was obtained by the immunoSEQ multiplex PCR assay. RNA was extracted from all samples and reverse transcribed into cDNA, which served as template for TCR sequencing. SuperScript III was used to make first-strand cDNA, primed with a 2:1 mix of oligo-dT and random hexamers. A synthetic immune receptor repertoire was used to assess amplification bias, and residual bias was removed computationally. Regarding the original processing steps: Raw reads were preprocessed to remove errors, and CDR3 was defined according to IMGT conventions as the region from the conserved cysteine to phenylalanine. Clonality was computed as 1 minus the Shannon entropy, with the entropy normalized by log2 of the number of productive unique TCRs. Whether each scalp clone was CD4 or CD8 was inferred by checking scalp TCRbeta sequences against the CD4 and CD8 repertoires from sorted blood. TCRdb stores this immuneACCESS table with in-frame sequences only. Part of the clones is absent; in the studies checked, under half of the shortfall reflects unresolved V genes, and no reason is known for the rest. V, J and clone size are taken as reported in that table, and D and trimming were inferred from the DNA itself. Within this sample are about 8,000 clones, with about two thirds of them counted one time only. The ten largest make up about 2.9% of the sample.

The germline V gene specifies MDHEN as CDR1 and SYDVKM as CDR2. From cysteine to phenylalanine, the CDR3 is 16 amino acids long. Just the 48-base CDR3 DNA is kept, in frame starting at base 1. The germline V end is reduced by 5 bases and the J end by 5 bases; junction bases left unmatched: 6. Details on this clone: The antigen it recognizes is unknown. The input lacks base qualities; no much larger clone sits a single base away.

The chain was built from TRBV28 and TRBJ2-2, with 12 bases matching TRBD2. Sequenced: CD4+ Tregs sorted from blood. The source is a human donor with alopecia areata. The nucleotide sequence is TGTGCCAGCAGTCAAAGACTAGCGGGAGTAACCGGGGAGCTGTTTTTT. It encodes CASSQRLAGVTGELFF.